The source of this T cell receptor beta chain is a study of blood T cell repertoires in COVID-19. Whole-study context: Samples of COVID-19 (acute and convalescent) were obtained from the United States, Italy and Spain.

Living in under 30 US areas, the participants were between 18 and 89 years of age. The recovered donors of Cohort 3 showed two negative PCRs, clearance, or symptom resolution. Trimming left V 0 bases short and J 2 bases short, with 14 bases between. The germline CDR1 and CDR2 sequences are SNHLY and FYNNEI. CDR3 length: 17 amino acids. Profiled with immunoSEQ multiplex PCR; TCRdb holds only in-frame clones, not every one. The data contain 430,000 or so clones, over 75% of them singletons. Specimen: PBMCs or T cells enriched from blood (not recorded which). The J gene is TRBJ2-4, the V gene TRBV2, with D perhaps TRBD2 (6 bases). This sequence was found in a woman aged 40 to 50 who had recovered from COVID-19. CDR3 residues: CASSEAPYGSPKNIQYF. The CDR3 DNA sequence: TGTGCCAGCAGTGAAGCGCCGTACGGGAGCCCCAAAAACATTCAGTACTTC. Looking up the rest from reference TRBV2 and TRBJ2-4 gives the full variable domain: EPEVTQTPSHQVTQMGQEVILRCVPISNHLYFYWYRQILGQKVEFLVSFYNNEISEKSEIFDDQFSVERPDGSNFTLKIRSTKLEDSAMYFCASSEAPYGSPKNIQYFGAGTRLSVL.